The 11 T cell receptor beta chains given below trace back to one sample, sequenced in a study of CD4 T cells in relation to SARS-CoV-2 and coronaviruses. The unexposed donors gave CD4+ T cells in about 2011-2018, prior to COVID-19. CD4+ T cells were isolated from the cells after 10 days of culture. The repertoire was sequenced with immunoSEQ multiplex PCR; TCRdb's copy has only in-frame clones and lacks some. The sample includes about 22,000 clones, roughly 73% seen only once; the top ten take less than 20%. Their antigen targets remain unknown. Sequencing used CD4+ T cells from PBMCs, cultured in vitro. The receptors stem from a human donor in good health.

V usage is TRBV28 and J usage is TRBJ2-5; the match to TRBD2 covers 10 bases. V lost 3 bases, J lost 5 bases, and 6 bases stayed unmatched. CDR1 is MDHEN and CDR2 is SYDVKM in the germline V gene. The CDR3 totals 15 residues. CDR3 sequence reads: CASSFLAGDRETQYF. Here the CDR3 DNA reads TGTGCCAGCAGTTTTCTAGCGGGAGATAGGGAGACCCAGTACTTC.

The V gene is TRBV5-4, the J gene TRBJ2-1; 8 bases line up with TRBD1. Trimming took 3 bases from V and 7 from J; bases not matched to a gene: 12. There are 16 residues in the CDR3. The germline V gene encodes CDR1 SGHNT and CDR2 YYREEE (reference sequence). CDR3 DNA: TGTGCCAGCAGCTCCGACAGGGGCGCTCGGGAAAATGAGCAGTTCTTC. Translating it yields CASSSDRGARENEQFF.

This clone has a handful of counts. The chain couples TRBV30 to TRBJ1-1; D call uncertain. Germline CDR1 and CDR2: GTSNPN and SVGIG (reference sequence). With 1 base removed from V and 5 bases from J, the gap between germline ends came to 8 bases. This CDR3 contains 12 residues. The CDR3 reads CAWSGVRTEAFF. The CDR3 coding sequence is TGTGCCTGGAGTGGGGTAAGGACTGAAGCTTTCTTT.

The rearrangement joins TRBV11-3 to TRBJ2-1; the D call may be TRBD1 or TRBD2 (6 bases each). Germline CDR1 SGHNT, CDR2 YENEEA. CDR3 size: 15 residues. V was cut by 5 bases and J by 6 bases, with 17 bases left in between. CDR3 loop: CASSPEGGTVNEQFF. CDR3 nucleotides: TGTGCCAGCAGCCCCGAAGGGGGGACTGTCAATGAGCAGTTCTTC.

This clone was seen just once. The chain recombines TRBV19 with TRBJ2-5; 11 bases are shared with TRBD2. Germline lookup yields CDR1 LNHDA and CDR2 SQIVND (reference sequence). Trimming removed 5 bases from V and 4 bases from J; junction bases left unmatched: 9. CDR3 length: 16 amino acids. This chain's CDR3 is CASSATSGSLGETQYF. The CDR3 nucleotides read TGTGCCAGTAGTGCCACTAGCGGGAGTTTGGGAGAGACCCAGTACTTC. Full variable domain (missing parts from reference TRBV19 and TRBJ2-5): DGGITQSPKYLFRKEGQNVTLSCEQNLNHDAMYWYRQDPGQGLRLIYYSQIVNDFQKGDIAEGYSVSREKKESFPLTVTSAQKNPTAFYLCASSATSGSLGETQYFGPGTRLLVL.

The rearrangement links TRBV2 to TRBJ1-1, with 10 bases fitting TRBD1. The trim removed 5 bases at V and 6 bases at J, leaving 6 bases unmatched. Germline values: CDR1 SNHLY, CDR2 FYNNEI. The CDR3 has 14 amino acids. CDR3 region: CASSWTGGWSEAFF. CDR3 bases: TGTGCCAGCAGTTGGACAGGGGGTTGGTCTGAAGCTTTCTTT.

This sequence joins TRBV29-1 and TRBJ2-1; unclear D gene. Germline CDR1 and CDR2: SQVTM and ANQGSEA. V was cut by 0 bases and J by 8 bases, with 5 bases left in between. This CDR3 spans 11 amino acids. This CDR3 is CSVEEMHEQFF. The DNA for the CDR3 is TGCAGCGTTGAAGAAATGCATGAGCAGTTCTTC.

This clone was detected only once. V gene TRBV19 combines with J gene TRBJ2-7, with D unclear. There are 13 residues in the CDR3. Germline CDR1 reads LNHDA; CDR2 reads SQIVND (reference sequence). The V and J ends lost 3 bases and 0 bases respectively, with 6 bases between them. In DNA form, the CDR3 reads TGTGCCAGTAGTATGGGTCCCTCCTACGAGCAGTACTTC. This encodes CASSMGPSYEQYF.

V is TRBV12-2 and J is TRBJ1-1; the table's D call TRBD1 went unverified against the DNA. TRBV12-2 is described as a pseudogene. This CDR3 has 14 amino acids. The DNA for the CDR3 is TGTGCAAGTCGCTTCAGGACACTGAACACTGAAGCTTTCTTT. Its protein is CASRFRTLNTEAFF.

The chain recombines TRBV28 with TRBJ2-1, with D maybe TRBD2 (6 bases). Germline lookup yields CDR1 MDHEN and CDR2 SYDVKM. V was clipped by 2 bases and J by 9 bases, with 8 bases between them. This CDR3 has 12 residues. DNA for the CDR3: TGTGCCAGCAGTTTAGCGGGGTTTGAGCAGTTCTTC. This sequence encodes CASSLAGFEQFF. Combining the CDR3 with reference TRBV28 and TRBJ2-1 gives the whole variable domain DVKVTQSSRYLVKRTGEKVFLECVQDMDHENMFWYRQDPGLGLRLIYFSYDVKMKEKGDIPEGYSVSREKKERFSLILESASTNQTSMYLCASSLAGFEQFFGPGTRLTVL.

The V and J genes are TRBV3-1 (or the pseudogene TRBV3-2) and TRBJ1-2; 7 positions match TRBD1. The CDR3 runs to 15 residues. CDR1 and CDR2 from the germline V gene are LGHDT and YNNKEL (reference sequence). J lost 4 bases, V lost 1 base, and 6 bases had no gene match. The CDR3 DNA is TGTGCCAGCAGCCAAGGATGGGACAGCCGCTATGGCTACACCTTC. Its translation is CASSQGWDSRYGYTF.